This T cell receptor beta chain was sequenced during a study of blood T cell repertoires in COVID-19. Study details: Whether acute or convalescent, the COVID-19 samples came from the United States, Italy and Spain.

Two negative PCRs, clearance, or symptom resolution were required of recovered Cohort 3 donors. This CDR3 is built from 16 residues. Germline CDR1 reads MDHEN; CDR2 reads SYDVKM. V lost 2 bases and J 1 base, leaving 12 bases between the germline ends. As handled by the study authors: Estimation of nucleated cell counts relied on the amplification of reference gene primers. Using immunoSEQ multiplex PCR, the repertoire was profiled, and TCRdb retains in-frame clones only, with some absent. From that table come the V and J calls and clone size; the DNA was used to work out D and trimming. The sample contains about 330,000 clones, about 90% of which appear only once.

Sequencing input: PBMCs or T cells enriched from blood (not recorded which). The chain carries TRBV28 and TRBJ1-5; possible D gene TRBD1, 6 bases. The sequence was obtained from a woman in her twenties or thirties who had recovered from COVID-19. In nucleotides, the CDR3 is TGTGCCAGCAGTTTACGGGGGGCGAAAAGCAATCAGCCCCAGCATTTT. This encodes CASSLRGAKSNQPQHF.